The rows below give T cell receptor beta chains drawn from one sample of a study of response to subunit inactivated influenza vaccine. TCRdb recomputed calls from the RT-PCR reads with MiXCR, one row per CDR3 protein. The sample holds just under 250,000 distinct CDR3 sequences, 12% seen once. The starting material was non-naive T cells sorted from PBMCs, obtained about 14 days before vaccination. The receptors here all came from a man aged 45-65 years who received an inactivated influenza vaccine. Each CDR3 is given with its conserved first and last residue. Fields, in order: D gene, V gene, J gene, clone size, CDR3 DNA, CDR3 protein. The D gene is left open where the match is weak. Not every row has a clone size; where given, it reads once, few, many or a size class.

d_gene: NA; v_gene: TRBV7-2; j_gene: TRBJ1-6; abundance: few; CDR3nt: TGTGCCAGCAGCTCACAGGGTTGGAATTCACCCCTCCACTTT; CDR3aa: CASSSQGWNSPLHF
d_gene: NA; v_gene: TRBV20-1; j_gene: TRBJ1-2; abundance: few; CDR3nt: TGCAGTGCTACACCTTTCGCTAACTATGGCTACACCTTC; CDR3aa: CSATPFANYGYTF
d_gene: NA; v_gene: TRBV24-1; j_gene: TRBJ1-3; abundance: NA; CDR3nt: TGTGCCACCAGTGATTCGAAGTCAGGGGCTGGAAACACCATATATTTT; CDR3aa: CATSDSKSGAGNTIYF
d_gene: TRBD2; v_gene: TRBV6-2/TRBV6-3; j_gene: TRBJ2-2; abundance: few; CDR3nt: TGTGCCAGCAACCCGGGACTAGCGACAGGGGAGCTGTTTTTT; CDR3aa: CASNPGLATGELFF
d_gene: TRBD2; v_gene: TRBV29-1; j_gene: TRBJ2-5; abundance: few; CDR3nt: TGCAGCGTGGGACTAGCGGGGGGGCGGGAGACCCAGTACTTC; CDR3aa: CSVGLAGGRETQYF
d_gene: NA; v_gene: TRBV4-1; j_gene: TRBJ1-2; abundance: many; CDR3nt: TGCGCCAGCAGCCCGGATCATGGTGGGGGAGGAAACTATGGCTACACCTTC; CDR3aa: CASSPDHGGGGNYGYTF
d_gene: TRBD1; v_gene: TRBV5-6; j_gene: TRBJ1-5; abundance: NA; CDR3nt: TGTGCCAGCAGCACGGGACAGGGGAGAAATCAGCCCCAGCATTTT; CDR3aa: CASSTGQGRNQPQHF
d_gene: NA; v_gene: TRBV5-1; j_gene: TRBJ2-4; abundance: few; CDR3nt: TGCGCCAGCAGCTTGAGGGGAGATGAGGACATTCAGTACTTC; CDR3aa: CASSLRGDEDIQYF
d_gene: NA; v_gene: TRBV27; j_gene: TRBJ1-5; abundance: NA; CDR3nt: TGTGCCAGCAGCCAACAATCAGGCAATCAGCCCCAGCATTTT; CDR3aa: CASSQQSGNQPQHF
d_gene: TRBD1; v_gene: TRBV10-3; j_gene: TRBJ1-1; abundance: few; CDR3nt: TGTGCCATCAGCAGGCAGACAGGGTCGAACACTGAAGCTTTCTTT; CDR3aa: CAISRQTGSNTEAFF
d_gene: NA; v_gene: TRBV2; j_gene: TRBJ1-2; abundance: few; CDR3nt: TGTGCCAGCAGGGATCCCTACAGGGATTGGGCTAACTATGGCTACACCTTC; CDR3aa: CASRDPYRDWANYGYTF
d_gene: NA; v_gene: TRBV7-9; j_gene: TRBJ1-6; abundance: few; CDR3nt: TGTGCCAGCAGCTCCCGGCGGGCAGGGCAGAAATCACCCCTCCACTTT; CDR3aa: CASSSRRAGQKSPLHF
d_gene: NA; v_gene: TRBV2; j_gene: TRBJ2-7; abundance: NA; CDR3nt: TGTGCCAGCAGTGAAATCAGCGGGTATGAGCGGTACTTC; CDR3aa: CASSEISGYERYF
d_gene: NA; v_gene: TRBV7-9; j_gene: TRBJ2-7; abundance: few; CDR3nt: TGTGCCAGCAGCGGAACATCCGCCTACGAGCAGTACTTC; CDR3aa: CASSGTSAYEQYF
d_gene: TRBD2; v_gene: TRBV11-3; j_gene: TRBJ2-2; abundance: few; CDR3nt: TGTGCCAGCAGCTTAGAGAGGACTAGCGGAGACACCGGGGAGCTGTTTTTT; CDR3aa: CASSLERTSGDTGELFF
d_gene: TRBD1; v_gene: TRBV29-1; j_gene: TRBJ2-5; abundance: NA; CDR3nt: TGCAGCGTTGGCCAGGGGGCGCGGGAGACCCAGTACTTC; CDR3aa: CSVGQGARETQYF
d_gene: TRBD2; v_gene: TRBV11-3; j_gene: TRBJ2-4; abundance: NA; CDR3nt: TGTGCCAGCAGCGACACCGGACTAGCGATAGCCAAAAACATTCAGTACTTC; CDR3aa: CASSDTGLAIAKNIQYF
d_gene: TRBD1; v_gene: TRBV12-3/TRBV12-4; j_gene: TRBJ1-1; abundance: NA; CDR3nt: TGTGCCAGCAGTTTTGGGGACAGAGTCACTGAAGCTTTCTTT; CDR3aa: CASSFGDRVTEAFF
d_gene: TRBD2; v_gene: TRBV7-2; j_gene: TRBJ2-5; abundance: few; CDR3nt: TGTGCCAGCAGCTTAGCTGGACTAGCCCTGGTCCAAGAGACCCAGTACTTC; CDR3aa: CASSLAGLALVQETQYF
d_gene: TRBD1; v_gene: TRBV20-1; j_gene: TRBJ1-2; abundance: NA; CDR3nt: TGCAGTGCTAGCTCCCGGGGACAGGGATTCTATGGCTACACCTTC; CDR3aa: CSASSRGQGFYGYTF
d_gene: TRBD1; v_gene: TRBV7-2; j_gene: TRBJ1-5; abundance: NA; CDR3nt: TGTGCCAGCAGCTTAGTATCAGGGGGCCATCAGCCCCAGCATTTT; CDR3aa: CASSLVSGGHQPQHF
d_gene: TRBD2; v_gene: TRBV30; j_gene: TRBJ2-7; abundance: NA; CDR3nt: TGTGCCCTGGAACTAGCGGGGGGTTACGAGCAGTACTTC; CDR3aa: CALELAGGYEQYF
d_gene: TRBD1; v_gene: TRBV5-1; j_gene: TRBJ2-3; abundance: NA; CDR3nt: TGCGCCAGCAGGGGATGGACAGGGGAGGATACGCAGTATTTT; CDR3aa: CASRGWTGEDTQYF
d_gene: NA; v_gene: TRBV6-1; j_gene: TRBJ2-7; abundance: few; CDR3nt: TGTGCCAGCAGTGAAGCGCTGGGACACCCATACGAGCAGTACTTC; CDR3aa: CASSEALGHPYEQYF
d_gene: NA; v_gene: TRBV27; j_gene: TRBJ1-1; abundance: NA; CDR3nt: TGTGCCAGCAGTTTGGCTTGGGGTAAGACTGAAGCTTTCTTT; CDR3aa: CASSLAWGKTEAFF
d_gene: TRBD2; v_gene: TRBV20-1; j_gene: TRBJ2-3; abundance: NA; CDR3nt: TGCAGTTCCGGGACTAGCGGGAGGGCCGGAAGGTTAGATACGCAGTATTTT; CDR3aa: CSSGTSGRAGRLDTQYF
d_gene: NA; v_gene: TRBV4-3; j_gene: TRBJ1-2; abundance: NA; CDR3nt: TGCGCCAGCAGCCAAGATAAGGGAAAACGGAACTATGGCTACACCTTC; CDR3aa: CASSQDKGKRNYGYTF
d_gene: TRBD1; v_gene: TRBV5-4; j_gene: TRBJ2-2; abundance: NA; CDR3nt: TGTGCCAGCAGCTTGGCACAGGGGGACACCGGGGAGCTGTTTTTT; CDR3aa: CASSLAQGDTGELFF
d_gene: NA; v_gene: TRBV4-2; j_gene: TRBJ2-6; abundance: NA; CDR3nt: TGTGCCAGCAGCCAAGAGTGGGCTGGGGTCAACGTCCTGACTTTC; CDR3aa: CASSQEWAGVNVLTF
d_gene: NA; v_gene: TRBV7-9; j_gene: TRBJ2-3; abundance: few; CDR3nt: TGTGCCAGCAGCTTAGGTGTTGGTGACACAGATACGCAGTATTTT; CDR3aa: CASSLGVGDTDTQYF
d_gene: NA; v_gene: TRBV9; j_gene: TRBJ1-2; abundance: few; CDR3nt: TGTGCCAGCAGCGTAGTAGCGAGGGGGGACTATGGCTACACCTTC; CDR3aa: CASSVVARGDYGYTF
d_gene: NA; v_gene: TRBV5-1; j_gene: TRBJ1-5; abundance: few; CDR3nt: TGCGCCAGCAGCTTGGCCCCGGAAGAGGGGCCCCAGCATTTT; CDR3aa: CASSLAPEEGPQHF
d_gene: NA; v_gene: TRBV20-1; j_gene: TRBJ1-2; abundance: NA; CDR3nt: TGCAGTGCTAGCGTCAGGGAGAACAACTATGGCTACACCTTC; CDR3aa: CSASVRENNYGYTF
d_gene: NA; v_gene: TRBV12-3/TRBV12-4; j_gene: TRBJ1-3; abundance: many; CDR3nt: TGTGCCAGCCTCAAAGCGGGGGGAAACACCATATATTTT; CDR3aa: CASLKAGGNTIYF
d_gene: NA; v_gene: TRBV4-3; j_gene: TRBJ2-5; abundance: many; CDR3nt: TGCGCCAGCAGCCGTATCTCAGGACGGGAAAAGGAGACCCAGTACTTC; CDR3aa: CASSRISGREKETQYF
d_gene: NA; v_gene: TRBV18; j_gene: TRBJ2-3; abundance: NA; CDR3nt: TGTGCCAGCTCCCTACAAACGGGACACGATACGCAGTATTTT; CDR3aa: CASSLQTGHDTQYF
d_gene: TRBD1; v_gene: TRBV6-5; j_gene: TRBJ2-2; abundance: NA; CDR3nt: TGTGCCAGCAGTTACTCGAGGGACAGCACCGGGGAGCTGTTTTTT; CDR3aa: CASSYSRDSTGELFF
d_gene: NA; v_gene: TRBV27; j_gene: TRBJ1-6; abundance: NA; CDR3nt: TGTGCCAGCAGTTTATCGGCCAGTCTGGGTAATTCACCCCTCCACTTT; CDR3aa: CASSLSASLGNSPLHF
d_gene: TRBD1; v_gene: TRBV28; j_gene: TRBJ2-7; abundance: NA; CDR3nt: TGTGCCAGCAGATCCAAACAGGGGCCCTCCTACGAGCAGTACTTC; CDR3aa: CASRSKQGPSYEQYF
d_gene: NA; v_gene: TRBV29-1; j_gene: TRBJ2-1; abundance: many; CDR3nt: TGCAGCGTGAGCCGGACTGACAATGAGCAGTTCTTC; CDR3aa: CSVSRTDNEQFF
d_gene: NA; v_gene: TRBV11-2; j_gene: TRBJ2-3; abundance: few; CDR3nt: TGTGCCAGCAGGGGGAAGGGCACAGATACGCAGTATTTT; CDR3aa: CASRGKGTDTQYF
d_gene: NA; v_gene: TRBV29-1; j_gene: TRBJ2-1; abundance: many; CDR3nt: TGCAGCGTTCGGTGGGGGGATGAGCAGTTCTTC; CDR3aa: CSVRWGDEQFF
d_gene: NA; v_gene: TRBV16; j_gene: TRBJ1-4; abundance: many; CDR3nt: TGTGCCAGCAGCCACCGGTCTAATGAAAAACTGTTTTTT; CDR3aa: CASSHRSNEKLFF
d_gene: TRBD1; v_gene: TRBV11-1; j_gene: TRBJ2-6; abundance: many; CDR3nt: TGTGCCAGCAGCTTTACAGGGGGATTGCCGAGGGGGGCCAACGTCCTGACTTTC; CDR3aa: CASSFTGGLPRGANVLTF
d_gene: NA; v_gene: TRBV19; j_gene: TRBJ2-2; abundance: NA; CDR3nt: TGTGCCAGCGTCTTCCGGACTACCGGGGAGCTGTTTTTT; CDR3aa: CASVFRTTGELFF
d_gene: NA; v_gene: TRBV15; j_gene: TRBJ2-1; abundance: few; CDR3nt: TGTGCCACCGGGACAAAGGCCTACAATGAGCAGTTCTTC; CDR3aa: CATGTKAYNEQFF
d_gene: TRBD2; v_gene: TRBV18; j_gene: TRBJ2-7; abundance: few; CDR3nt: TGTGCCAGCTCACCACCTAGCGGGAGATCATACGAGCAGTACTTC; CDR3aa: CASSPPSGRSYEQYF
d_gene: TRBD1; v_gene: TRBV4-1; j_gene: TRBJ1-4; abundance: few; CDR3nt: TGCGCCAGCAGCCTCGGGACAGGGAGGGAAAAACTGTTTTTT; CDR3aa: CASSLGTGREKLFF
d_gene: TRBD1; v_gene: TRBV6-1; j_gene: TRBJ2-7; abundance: NA; CDR3nt: TGTGCCAGCAGGCGGGACAGGGAACACGAGCAGTACTTC; CDR3aa: CASRRDREHEQYF
d_gene: NA; v_gene: TRBV4-3; j_gene: TRBJ2-1; abundance: few; CDR3nt: TGCGCCAGCAGCCAAGATTGGGCACTCTCCTACAATGAGCAGTTCTTC; CDR3aa: CASSQDWALSYNEQFF
d_gene: NA; v_gene: TRBV11-2; j_gene: TRBJ2-2; abundance: many; CDR3nt: TGTGCCAGCAGCTTAGATGGGGCCAGGTCGAGAGCCGGGGAGCTGTTTTTT; CDR3aa: CASSLDGARSRAGELFF
d_gene: TRBD2; v_gene: TRBV11-2; j_gene: TRBJ2-7; abundance: many; CDR3nt: TGTGCCAGCAGTTTGATTCTAGCGGGGACCAGCTACGAGCAGTACTTC; CDR3aa: CASSLILAGTSYEQYF
d_gene: NA; v_gene: TRBV4-3; j_gene: TRBJ1-6; abundance: few; CDR3nt: TGCGCCAGCAGCCATAACACCGGCGGGGAGTCTAATTCACCCCTCCACTTT; CDR3aa: CASSHNTGGESNSPLHF
d_gene: TRBD1; v_gene: TRBV7-2; j_gene: TRBJ1-5; abundance: few; CDR3nt: TGTGCCAGCAGGCAAGACAGGGGCAATCAGCCCCAGCATTTT; CDR3aa: CASRQDRGNQPQHF
d_gene: NA; v_gene: TRBV5-1; j_gene: TRBJ2-1; abundance: many; CDR3nt: TGCGCCAGCAGCTTGGAGGGGAGGCCTGACAATGAGCAGTTCTTC; CDR3aa: CASSLEGRPDNEQFF
d_gene: NA; v_gene: TRBV6-2/TRBV6-3; j_gene: TRBJ2-5; abundance: NA; CDR3nt: TGTGCCAGCAGTCCCGGGACCCACAAAGGGGAGACCCAGTACTTC; CDR3aa: CASSPGTHKGETQYF
d_gene: TRBD1; v_gene: TRBV5-1; j_gene: TRBJ2-7; abundance: many; CDR3nt: TGCGCCAGCAGCTTGGAGGACAGGGTAGACGAGCAGTACTTC; CDR3aa: CASSLEDRVDEQYF
d_gene: TRBD2; v_gene: TRBV14; j_gene: TRBJ2-1; abundance: many; CDR3nt: TGTGCCAACATCCTAGCGGGGCCGTGGAATGAGCAGTTCTTC; CDR3aa: CANILAGPWNEQFF
d_gene: TRBD2; v_gene: TRBV14; j_gene: TRBJ2-5; abundance: few; CDR3nt: TGTGCCAACAATGCTCGGGGGGAAGAGACCCAGTACTTC; CDR3aa: CANNARGEETQYF
d_gene: NA; v_gene: TRBV28; j_gene: TRBJ1-1; abundance: many; CDR3nt: TGTGCCAGCAGTTTCCCCCCTAGGGAGAACACTGAAGCTTTCTTT; CDR3aa: CASSFPPRENTEAFF